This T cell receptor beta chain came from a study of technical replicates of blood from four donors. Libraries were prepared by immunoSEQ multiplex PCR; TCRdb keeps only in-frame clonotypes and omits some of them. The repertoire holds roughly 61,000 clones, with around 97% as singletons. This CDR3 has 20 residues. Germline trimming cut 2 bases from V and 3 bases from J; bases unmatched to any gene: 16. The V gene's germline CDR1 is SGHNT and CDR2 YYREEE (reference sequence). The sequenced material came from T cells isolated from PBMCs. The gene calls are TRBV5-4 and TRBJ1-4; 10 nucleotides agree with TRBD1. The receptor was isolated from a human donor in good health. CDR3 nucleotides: TGTGCCAGCAGCTTCTCTCGATCTTCGGGACAGGGGATGCCTAATGAAAAACTGTTTTTT. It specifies CASSFSRSSGQGMPNEKLFF.